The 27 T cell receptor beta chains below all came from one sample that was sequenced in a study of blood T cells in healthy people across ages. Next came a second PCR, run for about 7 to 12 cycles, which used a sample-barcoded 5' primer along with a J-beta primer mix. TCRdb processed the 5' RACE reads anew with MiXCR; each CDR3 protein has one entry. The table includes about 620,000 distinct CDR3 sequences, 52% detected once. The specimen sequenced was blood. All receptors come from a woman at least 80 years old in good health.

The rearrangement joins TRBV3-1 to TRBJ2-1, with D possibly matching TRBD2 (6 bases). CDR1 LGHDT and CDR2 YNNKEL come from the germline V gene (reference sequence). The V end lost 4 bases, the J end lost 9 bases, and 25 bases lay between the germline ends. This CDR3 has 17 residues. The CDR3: CASSPPILVRGHGEQFF. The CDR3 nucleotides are TGTGCCAGCAGCCCTCCAATTCTAGTGCGGGGTCATGGTGAGCAGTTCTTC.

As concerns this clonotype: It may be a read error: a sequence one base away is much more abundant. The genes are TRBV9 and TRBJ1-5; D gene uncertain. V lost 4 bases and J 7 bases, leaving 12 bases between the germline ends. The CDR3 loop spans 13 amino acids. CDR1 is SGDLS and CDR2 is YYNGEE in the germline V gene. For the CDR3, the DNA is TGTGCCAGCAGCTTTACAGAGGGACAGCCCCAGCATTTT. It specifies CASSFTEGQPQHF.

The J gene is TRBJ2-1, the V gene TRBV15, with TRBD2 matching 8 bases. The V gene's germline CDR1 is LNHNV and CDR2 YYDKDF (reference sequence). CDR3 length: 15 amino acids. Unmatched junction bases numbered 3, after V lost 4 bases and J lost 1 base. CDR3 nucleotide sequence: TGTGCCACCAGCACAACTAGCGGTTCCTACAATGAGCAGTTCTTC. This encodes CATSTTSGSYNEQFF.

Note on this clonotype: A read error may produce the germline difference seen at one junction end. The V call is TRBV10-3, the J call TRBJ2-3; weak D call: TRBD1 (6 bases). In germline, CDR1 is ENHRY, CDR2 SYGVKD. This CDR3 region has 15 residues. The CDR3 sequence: CAIRDNRASTDAQYF. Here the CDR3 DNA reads TGTGCCATTAGGGACAACAGAGCTAGCACAGATGCGCAGTATTTT.

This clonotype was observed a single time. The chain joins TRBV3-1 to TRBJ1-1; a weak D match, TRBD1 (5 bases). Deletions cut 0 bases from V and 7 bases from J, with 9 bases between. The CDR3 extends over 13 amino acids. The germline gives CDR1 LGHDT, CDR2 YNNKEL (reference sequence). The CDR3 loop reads CASSQDPGGEAFF. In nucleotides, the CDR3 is TGTGCCAGCAGCCAAGATCCGGGGGGTGAAGCTTTCTTT.

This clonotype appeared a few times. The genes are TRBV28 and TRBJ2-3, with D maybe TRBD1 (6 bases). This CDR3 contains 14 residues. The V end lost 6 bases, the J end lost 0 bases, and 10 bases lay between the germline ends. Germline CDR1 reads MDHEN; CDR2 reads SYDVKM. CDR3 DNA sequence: TGTGCCAGCAGGACAGGCCTTAGCACAGATACGCAGTATTTT. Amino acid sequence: CASRTGLSTDTQYF.

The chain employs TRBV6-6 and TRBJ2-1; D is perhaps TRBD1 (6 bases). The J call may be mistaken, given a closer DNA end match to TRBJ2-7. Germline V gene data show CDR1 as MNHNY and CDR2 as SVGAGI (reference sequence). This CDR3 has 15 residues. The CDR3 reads CASTSGVSSYNEQYF. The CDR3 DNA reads TGTGCCAGCACCTCAGGGGTTAGCTCCTACAATGAGCAGTACTTC.

The CDR3 protein is CSASGGTSGGLRLETQYF. CDR3 nucleotide sequence: TGCAGTGCTAGCGGCGGGACTAGCGGGGGCTTGAGGTTAGAGACCCAGTACTTC. This chain connects TRBV20-1 to TRBJ2-5; TRBD2 matches 14 bases. There are 18 residues in the CDR3. Losses at the gene ends were 3 bases for V and 4 bases for J; bases not matched to a gene: 13. Germline loops: CDR1 DFQATT, CDR2 SNEGSKA (reference sequence).

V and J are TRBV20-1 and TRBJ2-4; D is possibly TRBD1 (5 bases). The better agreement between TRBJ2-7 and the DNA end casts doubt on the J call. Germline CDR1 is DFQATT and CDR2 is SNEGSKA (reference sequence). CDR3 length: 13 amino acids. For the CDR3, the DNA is TGCAGTGCTAAAGAAGAGACAGACTACGAGCAGTACTTC. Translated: CSAKEETDYEQYF.

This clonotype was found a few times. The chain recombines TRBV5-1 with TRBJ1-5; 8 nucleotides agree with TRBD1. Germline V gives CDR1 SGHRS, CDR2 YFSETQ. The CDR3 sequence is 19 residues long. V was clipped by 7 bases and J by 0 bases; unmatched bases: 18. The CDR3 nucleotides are TGCGCCAGCGCGCTAAGAGGGGGACAGGCGAAGTATAGCAATCAGCCCCAGCATTTT. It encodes CASALRGGQAKYSNQPQHF.

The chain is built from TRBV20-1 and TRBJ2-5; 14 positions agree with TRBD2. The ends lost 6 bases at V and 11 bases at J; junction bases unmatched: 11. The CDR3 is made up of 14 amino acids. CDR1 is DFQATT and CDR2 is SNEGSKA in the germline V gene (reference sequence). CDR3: CSATGLAGANEQYF. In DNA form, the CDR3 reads TGCAGTGCCACGGGACTAGCGGGGGCTAATGAGCAGTACTTC.

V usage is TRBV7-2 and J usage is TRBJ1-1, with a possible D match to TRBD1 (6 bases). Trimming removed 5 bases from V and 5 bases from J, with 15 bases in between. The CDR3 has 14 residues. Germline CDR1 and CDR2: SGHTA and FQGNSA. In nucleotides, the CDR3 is TGTGCCAGCAGCGCGGGACAACCGGGGACTGAAGCTTTCTTT. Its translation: CASSAGQPGTEAFF. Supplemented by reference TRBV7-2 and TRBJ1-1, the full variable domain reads GAGVSQSPSNKVTEKGKDVELRCDPISGHTALYWYRQSLGQGLEFLIYFQGNSAPDKSGLPSDRFSAERTGGSVSTLTIQRTQQEDSAVYLCASSAGQPGTEAFFGQGTRLTVV.

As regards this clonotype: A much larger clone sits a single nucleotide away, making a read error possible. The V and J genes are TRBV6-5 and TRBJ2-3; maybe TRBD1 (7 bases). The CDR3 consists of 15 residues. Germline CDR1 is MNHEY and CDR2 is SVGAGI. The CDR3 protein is CAGSYAGGRTDTQYF. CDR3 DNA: TGTGCCGGCAGTTACGCAGGGGGGCGAACAGATACGCAGTATTTT.

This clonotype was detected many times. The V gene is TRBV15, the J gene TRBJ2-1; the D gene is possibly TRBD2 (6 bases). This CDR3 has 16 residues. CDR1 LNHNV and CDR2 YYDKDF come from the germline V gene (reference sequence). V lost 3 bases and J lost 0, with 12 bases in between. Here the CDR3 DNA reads TGTGCCACCAGCAGGGGAGGCTTGAGCTCCTACAATGAGCAGTTCTTC. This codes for CATSRGGLSSYNEQFF.

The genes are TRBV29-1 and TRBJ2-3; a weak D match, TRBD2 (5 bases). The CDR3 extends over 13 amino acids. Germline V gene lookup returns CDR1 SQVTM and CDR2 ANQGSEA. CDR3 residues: CSSDRASTDTQYF. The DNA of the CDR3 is TGCAGTAGCGACCGGGCTAGCACAGATACGCAGTATTTT.

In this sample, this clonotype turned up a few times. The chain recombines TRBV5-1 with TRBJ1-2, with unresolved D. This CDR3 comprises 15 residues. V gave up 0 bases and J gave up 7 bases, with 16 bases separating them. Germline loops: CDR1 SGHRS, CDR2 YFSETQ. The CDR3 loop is CASSLGLDGPSGYTF. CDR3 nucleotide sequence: TGCGCCAGCAGCTTGGGACTGGACGGGCCGAGTGGCTACACCTTC.

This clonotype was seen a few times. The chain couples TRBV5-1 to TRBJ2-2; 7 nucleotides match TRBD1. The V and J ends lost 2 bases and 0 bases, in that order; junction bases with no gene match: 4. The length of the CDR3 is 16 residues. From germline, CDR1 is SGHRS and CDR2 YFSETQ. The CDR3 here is CASSFRTGTNTGELFF. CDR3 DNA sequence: TGCGCCAGCAGCTTCCGGACAGGAACGAACACCGGGGAGCTGTTTTTT. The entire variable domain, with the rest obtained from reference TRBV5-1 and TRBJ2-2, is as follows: KAGVTQTPRYLIKTRGQQVTLSCSPISGHRSVSWYQQTPGQGLQFLFEYFSETQRNKGNFPGRFSGRQFSNSRSEMNVSTLELGDSALYLCASSFRTGTNTGELFFGEGSRLTVL.

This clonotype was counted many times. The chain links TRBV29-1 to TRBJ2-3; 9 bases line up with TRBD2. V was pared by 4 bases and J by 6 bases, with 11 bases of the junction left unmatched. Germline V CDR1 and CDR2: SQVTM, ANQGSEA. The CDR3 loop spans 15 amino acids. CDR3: CSVALTSGHEDTQYF. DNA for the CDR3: TGCAGCGTTGCGTTGACTAGCGGTCACGAGGATACGCAGTATTTT.

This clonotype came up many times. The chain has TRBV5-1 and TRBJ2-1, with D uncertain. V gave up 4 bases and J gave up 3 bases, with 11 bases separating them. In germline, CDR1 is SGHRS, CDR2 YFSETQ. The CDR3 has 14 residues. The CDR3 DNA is TGCGCCAGCAGCCTGTTCGAGGACTACAATGAGCAGTTCTTC. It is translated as CASSLFEDYNEQFF.

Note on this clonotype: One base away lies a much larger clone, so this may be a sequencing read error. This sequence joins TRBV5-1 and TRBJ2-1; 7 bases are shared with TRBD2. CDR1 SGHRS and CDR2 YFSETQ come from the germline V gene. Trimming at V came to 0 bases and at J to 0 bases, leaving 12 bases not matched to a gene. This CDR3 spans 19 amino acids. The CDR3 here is CASSLDGTGGGSSYNEQFF. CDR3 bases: TGCGCCAGCAGCTTGGACGGGACTGGCGGGGGAAGCTCCTACAATGAGCAGTTCTTC.

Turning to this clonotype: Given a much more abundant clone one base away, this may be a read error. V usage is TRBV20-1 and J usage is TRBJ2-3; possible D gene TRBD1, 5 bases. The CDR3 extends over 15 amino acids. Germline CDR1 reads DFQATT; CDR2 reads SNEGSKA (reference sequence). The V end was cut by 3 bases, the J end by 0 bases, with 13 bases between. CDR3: CSARWWGRSTDTQYF. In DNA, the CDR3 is TGCAGTGCTAGGTGGTGGGGCAGAAGCACAGATACGCAGTATTTT.

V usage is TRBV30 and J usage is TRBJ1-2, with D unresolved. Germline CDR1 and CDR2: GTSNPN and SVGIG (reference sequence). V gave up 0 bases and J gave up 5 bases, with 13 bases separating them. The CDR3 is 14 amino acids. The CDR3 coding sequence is TGTGCCTGGAGTGTTCGGGCCCCCTCTTATGGCTACACCTTC. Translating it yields CAWSVRAPSYGYTF.

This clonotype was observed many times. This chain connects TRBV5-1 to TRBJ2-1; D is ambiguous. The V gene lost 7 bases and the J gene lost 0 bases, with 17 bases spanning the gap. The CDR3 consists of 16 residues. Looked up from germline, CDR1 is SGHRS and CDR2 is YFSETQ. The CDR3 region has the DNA TGCGCCAGCCACCGTGAGACGGGCTACTCCTACAATGAGCAGTTCTTC. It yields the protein CASHRETGYSYNEQFF.

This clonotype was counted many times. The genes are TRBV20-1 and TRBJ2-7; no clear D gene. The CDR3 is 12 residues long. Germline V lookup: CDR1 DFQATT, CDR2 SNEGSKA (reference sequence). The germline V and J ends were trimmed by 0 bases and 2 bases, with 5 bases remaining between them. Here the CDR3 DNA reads TGCAGTGCTAGAGATGGGACCTACGAGCAGTACTTC. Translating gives CSARDGTYEQYF.

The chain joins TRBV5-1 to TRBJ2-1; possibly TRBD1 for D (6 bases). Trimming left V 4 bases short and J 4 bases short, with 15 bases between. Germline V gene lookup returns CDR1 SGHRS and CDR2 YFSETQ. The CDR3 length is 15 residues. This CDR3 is CASSLRGDKYNEQFF. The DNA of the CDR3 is TGCGCCAGCAGCCTCCGAGGGGACAAATACAATGAGCAGTTCTTC.

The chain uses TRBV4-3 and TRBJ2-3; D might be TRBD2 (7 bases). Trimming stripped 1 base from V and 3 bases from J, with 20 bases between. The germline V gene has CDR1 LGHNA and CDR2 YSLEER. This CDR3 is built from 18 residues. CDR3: CASSQVWGGGRVTDTQYF. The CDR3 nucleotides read TGCGCCAGCAGCCAAGTTTGGGGAGGGGGTCGGGTTACAGATACGCAGTATTTT.

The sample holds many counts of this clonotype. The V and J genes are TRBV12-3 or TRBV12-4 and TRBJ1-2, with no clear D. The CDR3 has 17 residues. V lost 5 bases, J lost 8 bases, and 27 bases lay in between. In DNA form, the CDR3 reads TGTGCCAGCAGTCATCCCCGGGAGAGAAAAGAGCCGGGAGGCTACACCTTC. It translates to CASSHPRERKEPGGYTF.